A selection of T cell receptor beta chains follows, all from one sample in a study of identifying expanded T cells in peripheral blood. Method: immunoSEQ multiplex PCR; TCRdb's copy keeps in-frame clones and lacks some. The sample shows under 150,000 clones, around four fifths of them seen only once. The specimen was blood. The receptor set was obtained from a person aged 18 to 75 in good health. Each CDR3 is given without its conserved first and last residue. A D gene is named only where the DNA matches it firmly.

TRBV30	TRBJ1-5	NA	AWSGQANQPQH
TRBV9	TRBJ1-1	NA	ASSVGPRNTEAF
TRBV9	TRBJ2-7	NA	ASSPQGGYEQY
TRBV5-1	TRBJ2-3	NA	ASSQRGDFTDTQY
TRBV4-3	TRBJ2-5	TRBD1	ASSQDPHPQGAQETQY
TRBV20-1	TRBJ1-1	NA	SALKAEAF
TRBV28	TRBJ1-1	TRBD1	ASSRQGYTEAF
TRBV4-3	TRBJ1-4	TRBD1	ASSQEVRQGGEKLF
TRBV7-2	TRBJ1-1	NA	ASSLDGWGTEAF
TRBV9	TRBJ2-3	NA	ASSVTSTDTQY
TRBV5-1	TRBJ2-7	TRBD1	ASSNRQGESSYEQY
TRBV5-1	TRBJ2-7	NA	ASSRQNYEQY
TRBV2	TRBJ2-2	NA	ASTPGQWQELF
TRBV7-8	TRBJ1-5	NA	ASSLALSTVRQAQH
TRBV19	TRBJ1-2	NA	ASSASGVSGYT
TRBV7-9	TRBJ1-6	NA	ASSDSARTPNSPLH
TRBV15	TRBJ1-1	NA	ATSRDWEDTEAF
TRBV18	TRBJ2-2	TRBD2	ASSPPGSSGGTGELF
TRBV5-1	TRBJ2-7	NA	ASSFLDDEQY
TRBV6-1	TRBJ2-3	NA	ASSAHEYDTQY
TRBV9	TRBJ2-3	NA	ASSQYDIGTDTQY
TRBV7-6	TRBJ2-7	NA	ASSLTGSSYEQY
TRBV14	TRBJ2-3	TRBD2	ASSPSGHSTDTQY
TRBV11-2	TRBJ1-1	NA	ASTFRGGPPEAF
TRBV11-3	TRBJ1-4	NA	ASSLGGRAMELF
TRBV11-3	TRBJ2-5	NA	ASTAGDREIETQY
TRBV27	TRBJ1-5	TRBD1	ASSSGQGRIRQPQH
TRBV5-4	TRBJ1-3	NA	ASSLEGLTGNTIY
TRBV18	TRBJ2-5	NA	ASSRIPQETQY
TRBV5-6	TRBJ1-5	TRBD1	ASSLGTGIQPQH
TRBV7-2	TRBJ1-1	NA	ASSLVSLGTEAF
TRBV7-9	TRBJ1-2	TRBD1	ASSPGGTGTGYT
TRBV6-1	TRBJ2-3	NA	ASSLQGGSDTQY
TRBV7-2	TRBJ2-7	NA	ASSPAVGLYEQY
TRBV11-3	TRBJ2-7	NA	ASSPSSGAAYEQY
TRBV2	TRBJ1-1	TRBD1	ASRLQGAWTEAF
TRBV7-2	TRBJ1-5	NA	ASSSYNQPQH
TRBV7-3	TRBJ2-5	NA	ASSLGDGKGTQY
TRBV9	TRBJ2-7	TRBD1	ASRDPGTGTYEQY
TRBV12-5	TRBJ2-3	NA	ASAPTDTQY
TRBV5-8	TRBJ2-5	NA	ASRPPGTQY
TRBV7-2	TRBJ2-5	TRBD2	ASSLDPRGGRKTQY
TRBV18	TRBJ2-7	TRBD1	ASSPAVLGQGSHEQY
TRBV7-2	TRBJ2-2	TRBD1	ASSFRQGGTGELF